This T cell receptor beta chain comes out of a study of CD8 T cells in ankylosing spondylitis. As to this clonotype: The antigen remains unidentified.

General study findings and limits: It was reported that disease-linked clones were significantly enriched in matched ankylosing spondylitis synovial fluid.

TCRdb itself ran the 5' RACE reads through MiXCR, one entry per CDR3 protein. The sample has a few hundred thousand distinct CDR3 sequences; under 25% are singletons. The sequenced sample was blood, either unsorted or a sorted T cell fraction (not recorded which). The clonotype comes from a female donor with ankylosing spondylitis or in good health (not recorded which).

The CDR3 DNA follows: TGCGCCAGCAGCCAAGATACAGAAGCCTACGAGCAGTACTTC. It translates to CASSQDTEAYEQYF. The chain joins TRBV4-3 to TRBJ2-7; D ambiguous. Trimming removed 0 bases from V and 2 bases from J, with 8 bases in between. The CDR3 contains 14 residues. Germline CDR1 LGHNA, CDR2 YSLEER.